Reported below is one TCR beta chain. Antigen unknown. Mismatch with germline at one junction end may stem from a read error. Germline V gives CDR1 SGHRS, CDR2 YFSETQ. The CDR3 is 18 amino acids. Total RNA (about 500 ng) served as template for TCR beta cDNA synthesis primed by a constant-region primer. Researchers made the TCR beta libraries by running three nested multiplex PCR rounds with slightly modified ARM-PCR. The study ran its first two PCR rounds for approximately 11 cycles each, using TRBV1-TRBV30 forward primers and a C-beta reverse primer. MiXCR was run by TCRdb on the multiplex PCR reads, yielding one entry per CDR3 protein. The sample comprises about 100,000 distinct CDR3 sequences, more than 60% of which are singletons, and 9% to 10% rests with the top ten. This sample is drawn from a study of tumor-infiltrating lymphocytes in primary liver carcinoma. Across the study: Patients included men and women of 30 to 69 years. Study-level points and caveats: Just around 7.5-25% of top clones spanned all five tumor regions.

Taking about 17-33 mg of unsorted bulk tissue, the authors co-extracted RNA and DNA. Primary liver carcinoma, confirmed by histopathology, was surgically resected. The sample consisted of liver tumor tissue from sampling region 5. Subset here: tumor region T5, tumor centre. This chain joins TRBV5-1 and TRBJ2-1, with D possibly matching TRBD2 (5 bases). The receptor comes from a woman aged 55-69 years with primary liver carcinoma and hepatitis B virus infection. This CDR3 is CASSLMAGLTVSYHEQFF. The CDR3 DNA is TGCGCCAGCAGCTTGATGGCGGGTCTCACGGTCTCCTACCATGAGCAGTTCTTC.